Included here is one TCR beta chain sequence, with context. This entry comes from a study of OX40 agonist ivuxolimab in advanced cancers. Data came from immunoSEQ multiplex PCR; TCRdb stores just in-frame clones and leaves some out. The sample holds 60,000 to 65,000 clones; approximately 81% are singletons and the top ten take around 3%. Cycle 7 day 1, cycle 4 day 1, and baseline were the timepoints at which blood was sampled. CDR1 SGHNT and CDR2 YENEEA come from the germline V gene. The CDR3 spans 13 residues. Deletions cut 4 bases from V and 0 bases from J, with 5 bases between. The material sequenced was CD4+ or CD8+ T cells sorted from blood, taken in a trial of the OX40 agonist ivuxolimab. The source is an adult with an advanced solid tumor such as melanoma, head and neck, liver or kidney cancer. The rearrangement links TRBV11-3 to TRBJ2-3, with D unclear. The CDR3 protein is CASSSTSTDTQYF. The CDR3 DNA reads as TGTGCCAGCAGCTCTACTAGCACAGATACGCAGTATTTT.